These 2 T cell receptor beta chains originate from one sample sequenced in a study of CD8 T cells in Susac syndrome. RNA was extracted with the RNeasy kit, and a quantity of roughly 0.45 to 1 ug was reverse transcribed using random hexamers. MiXCR, applied by TCRdb to the immunoSEQ multiplex PCR reads, yields one record per CDR3 protein. The table lists around 160,000 distinct CDR3 sequences, approximately 92% of them singletons. Material for sequencing was CD4+ T cells from PBMCs. The receptors here all came from a human donor in good health.

The gene calls are TRBV19 and TRBJ2-5; 12 bases fit TRBD2. CDR1 and CDR2 from the germline V gene are LNHDA and SQIVND (reference sequence). The CDR3 is made up of 13 amino acids. The trim removed 7 bases at V and 5 bases at J, leaving 2 bases unmatched. Here the CDR3 DNA reads TGTGCCAGTAATGGACTAGCGGGGGAGACCCAGTACTTC. Protein sequence: CASNGLAGETQYF. The whole variable domain, filled in from reference TRBV19 and TRBJ2-5, reads DGGITQSPKYLFRKEGQNVTLSCEQNLNHDAMYWYRQDPGQGLRLIYYSQIVNDFQKGDIAEGYSVSREKKESFPLTVTSAQKNPTAFYLCASNGLAGETQYFGPGTRLLVL.

This clonotype was seen only once. This chain links TRBV6-5 with TRBJ2-7, with D tentatively TRBD2 (5 bases). The germline V gene has CDR1 MNHEY and CDR2 SVGAGI. This CDR3 has 12 residues. V was clipped by 9 bases and J by 2 bases, with 11 bases between them. The CDR3 DNA is TGTGCCAGTTCGAGGGATACCTACGAGCAGTACTTC. Amino acids: CASSRDTYEQYF.